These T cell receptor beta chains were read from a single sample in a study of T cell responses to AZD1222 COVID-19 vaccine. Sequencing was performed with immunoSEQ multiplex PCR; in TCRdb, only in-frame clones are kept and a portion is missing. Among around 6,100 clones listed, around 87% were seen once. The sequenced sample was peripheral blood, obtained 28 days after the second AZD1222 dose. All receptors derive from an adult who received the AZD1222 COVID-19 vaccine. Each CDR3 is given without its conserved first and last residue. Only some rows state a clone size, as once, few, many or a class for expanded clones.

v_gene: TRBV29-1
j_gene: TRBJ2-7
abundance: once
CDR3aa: SVGLTSSYEQY

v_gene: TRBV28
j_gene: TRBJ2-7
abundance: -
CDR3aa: ASRNQGYEQY

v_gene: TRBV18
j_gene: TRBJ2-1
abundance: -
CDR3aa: ASSPQGSYNEQF

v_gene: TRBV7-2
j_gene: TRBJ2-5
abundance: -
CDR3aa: ASSPGQAETQY

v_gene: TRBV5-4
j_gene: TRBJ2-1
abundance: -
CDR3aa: ASSSSSYNEQF

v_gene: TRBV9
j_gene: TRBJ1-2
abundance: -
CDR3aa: ASSGPPAGIYGYT

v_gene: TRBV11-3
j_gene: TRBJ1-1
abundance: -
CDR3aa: ASSPPLTRTEAF

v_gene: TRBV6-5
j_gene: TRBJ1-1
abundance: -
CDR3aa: ASIRSPGNTEAF

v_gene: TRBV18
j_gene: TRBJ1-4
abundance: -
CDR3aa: ASSPGRATNEKLF

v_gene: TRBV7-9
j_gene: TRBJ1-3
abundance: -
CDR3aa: ASSLRPGGYQNTIY

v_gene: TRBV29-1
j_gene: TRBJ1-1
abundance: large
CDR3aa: SVEVLYRGQYTEAF

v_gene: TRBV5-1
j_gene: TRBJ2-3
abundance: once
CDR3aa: ASSLGGLAGETDTQY

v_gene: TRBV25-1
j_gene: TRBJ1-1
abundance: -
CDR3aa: ASTHPGSEAF

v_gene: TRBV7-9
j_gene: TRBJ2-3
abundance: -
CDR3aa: ASSLTGVADTQY

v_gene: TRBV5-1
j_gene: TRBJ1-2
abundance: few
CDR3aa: ASSFQAQYGYT